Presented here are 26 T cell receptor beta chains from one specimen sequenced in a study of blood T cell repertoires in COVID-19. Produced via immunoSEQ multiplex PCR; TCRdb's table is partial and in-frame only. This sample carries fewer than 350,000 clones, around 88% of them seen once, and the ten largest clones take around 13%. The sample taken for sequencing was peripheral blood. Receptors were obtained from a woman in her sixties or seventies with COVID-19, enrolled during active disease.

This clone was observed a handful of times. The CDR3 region has the DNA TGTGCCAGCAGTCCACGGCGTGGGACAGCCACCTACGAGCAGTACTTC. Translated: CASSPRRGTATYEQYF. The rearrangement links TRBV28 to TRBJ2-7; the match to TRBD1 covers 7 bases. Per the germline V gene, CDR1 is MDHEN and CDR2 is SYDVKM. After removal of 5 bases from V and 2 bases from J, the junction contained 12 bases not matched to a gene. The CDR3 runs 16 residues.

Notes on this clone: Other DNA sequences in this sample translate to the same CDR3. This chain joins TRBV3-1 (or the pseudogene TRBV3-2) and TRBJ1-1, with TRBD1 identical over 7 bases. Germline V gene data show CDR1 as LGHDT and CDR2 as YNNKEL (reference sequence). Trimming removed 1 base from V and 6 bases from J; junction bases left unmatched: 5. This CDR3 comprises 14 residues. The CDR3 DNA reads TGTGCCAGCAGCCAAGGGGCAGGGGGGTCTGAAGCTTTCTTT. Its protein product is CASSQGAGGSEAFF.

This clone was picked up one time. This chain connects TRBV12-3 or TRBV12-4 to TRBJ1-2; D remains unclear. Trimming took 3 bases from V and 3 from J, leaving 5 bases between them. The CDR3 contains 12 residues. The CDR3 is CASSFGDYGYTF. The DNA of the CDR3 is TGTGCCAGCAGTTTCGGGGACTATGGCTACACCTTC.

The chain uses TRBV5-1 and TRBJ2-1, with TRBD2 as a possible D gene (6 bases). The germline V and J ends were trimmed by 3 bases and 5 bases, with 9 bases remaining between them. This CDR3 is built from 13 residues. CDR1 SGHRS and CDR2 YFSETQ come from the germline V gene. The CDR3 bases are TGCGCCAGCAGCTATAGCGGAAACAATGAGCAGTTCTTC. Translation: CASSYSGNNEQFF.

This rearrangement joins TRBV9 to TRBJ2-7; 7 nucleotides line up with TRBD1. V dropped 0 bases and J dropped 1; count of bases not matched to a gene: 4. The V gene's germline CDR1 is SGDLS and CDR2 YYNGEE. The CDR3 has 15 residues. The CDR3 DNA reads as TGTGCCAGCAGCGTAGGGCAGGGGGTATCCTACGAGCAGTACTTC. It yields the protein CASSVGQGVSYEQYF.

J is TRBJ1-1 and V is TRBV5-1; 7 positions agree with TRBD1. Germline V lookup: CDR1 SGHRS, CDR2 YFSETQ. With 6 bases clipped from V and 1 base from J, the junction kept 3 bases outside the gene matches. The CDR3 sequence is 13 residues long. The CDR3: CASTGQQNTEAFF. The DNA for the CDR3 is TGCGCCAGCACGGGACAGCAGAACACTGAAGCTTTCTTT.

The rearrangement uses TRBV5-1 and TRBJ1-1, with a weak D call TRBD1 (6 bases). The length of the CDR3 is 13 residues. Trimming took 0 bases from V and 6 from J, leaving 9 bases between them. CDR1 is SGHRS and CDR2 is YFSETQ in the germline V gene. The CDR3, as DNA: TGCGCCAGCAGCTTGGCACAGGGACCTGAAGCTTTCTTT. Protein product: CASSLAQGPEAFF.

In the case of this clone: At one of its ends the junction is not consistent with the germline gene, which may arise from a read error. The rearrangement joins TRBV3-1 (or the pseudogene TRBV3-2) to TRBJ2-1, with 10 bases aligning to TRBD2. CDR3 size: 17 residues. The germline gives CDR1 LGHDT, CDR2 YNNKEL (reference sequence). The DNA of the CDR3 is TGTGCCAGCACCCAGGGTTCTAGCGGGGGCTCCCACAATGAGCAGTTCTTC. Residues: CASTQGSSGGSHNEQFF.

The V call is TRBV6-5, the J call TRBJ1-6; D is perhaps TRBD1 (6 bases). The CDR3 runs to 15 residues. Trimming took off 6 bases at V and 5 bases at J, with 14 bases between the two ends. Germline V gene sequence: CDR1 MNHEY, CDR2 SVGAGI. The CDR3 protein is CASSIITGNNSPLHF. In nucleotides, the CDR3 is TGTGCCAGCAGCATCATTACAGGGAATAATTCACCCCTCCACTTT.

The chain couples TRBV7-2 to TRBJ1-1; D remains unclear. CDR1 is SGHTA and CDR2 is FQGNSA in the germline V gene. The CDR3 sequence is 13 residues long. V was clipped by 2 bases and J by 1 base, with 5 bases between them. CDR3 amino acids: CASSLTKNTEAFF. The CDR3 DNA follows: TGTGCCAGCAGCTTAACTAAGAACACTGAAGCTTTCTTT.

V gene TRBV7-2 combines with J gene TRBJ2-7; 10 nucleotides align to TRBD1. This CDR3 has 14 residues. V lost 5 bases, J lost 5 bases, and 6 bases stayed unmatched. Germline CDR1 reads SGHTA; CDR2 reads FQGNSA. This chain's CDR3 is CASSMGDRGHEQYF. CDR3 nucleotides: TGTGCCAGCAGCATGGGGGACAGGGGCCACGAGCAGTACTTC. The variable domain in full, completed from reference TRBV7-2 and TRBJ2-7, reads GAGVSQSPSNKVTEKGKDVELRCDPISGHTALYWYRQSLGQGLEFLIYFQGNSAPDKSGLPSDRFSAERTGGSVSTLTIQRTQQEDSAVYLCASSMGDRGHEQYFGPGTRLTVT.

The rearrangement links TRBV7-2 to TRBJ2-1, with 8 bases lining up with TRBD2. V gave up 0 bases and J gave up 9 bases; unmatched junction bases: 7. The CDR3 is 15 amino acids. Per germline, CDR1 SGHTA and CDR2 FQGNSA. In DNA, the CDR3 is TGTGCCAGCAGCTTAGCCGGACTAGCTACGGCTGAGCAGTTCTTC. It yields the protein CASSLAGLATAEQFF.

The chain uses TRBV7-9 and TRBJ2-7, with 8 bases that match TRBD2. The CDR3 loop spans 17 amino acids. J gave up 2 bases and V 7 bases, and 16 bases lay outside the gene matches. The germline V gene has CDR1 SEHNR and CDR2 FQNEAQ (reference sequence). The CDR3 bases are TGTGCCAGCACCTCACCGACTAGCGCTAATTCCCCCTACGAGCAGTACTTC. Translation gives CASTSPTSANSPYEQYF.

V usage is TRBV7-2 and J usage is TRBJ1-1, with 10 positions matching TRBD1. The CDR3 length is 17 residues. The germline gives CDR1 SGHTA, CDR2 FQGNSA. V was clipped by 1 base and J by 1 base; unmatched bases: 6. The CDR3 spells CASSLVGTGERNTEAFF. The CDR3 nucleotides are TGTGCCAGCAGCTTAGTTGGGACAGGGGAGAGGAACACTGAAGCTTTCTTT.

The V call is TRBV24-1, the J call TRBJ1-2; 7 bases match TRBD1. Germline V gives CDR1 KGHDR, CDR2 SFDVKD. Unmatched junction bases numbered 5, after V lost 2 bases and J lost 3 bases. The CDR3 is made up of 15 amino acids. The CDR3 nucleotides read TGTGCCACCAGTGATTCCAGGACAGGCGACTATGGCTACACCTTC. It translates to CATSDSRTGDYGYTF.

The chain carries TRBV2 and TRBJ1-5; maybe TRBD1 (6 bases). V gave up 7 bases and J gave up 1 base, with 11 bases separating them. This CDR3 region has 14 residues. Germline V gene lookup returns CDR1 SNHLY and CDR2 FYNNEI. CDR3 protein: CASTRGASNQPQHF. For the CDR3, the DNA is TGTGCCAGCACCCGGGGGGCCAGCAATCAGCCCCAGCATTTT.

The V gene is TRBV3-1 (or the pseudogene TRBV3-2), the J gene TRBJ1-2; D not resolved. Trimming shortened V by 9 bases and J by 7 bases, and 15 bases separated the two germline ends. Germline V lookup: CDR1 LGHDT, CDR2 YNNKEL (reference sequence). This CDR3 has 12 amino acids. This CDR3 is CARNRGPLGYTF. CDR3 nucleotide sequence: TGTGCCAGAAACCGGGGTCCCCTTGGCTACACCTTC.

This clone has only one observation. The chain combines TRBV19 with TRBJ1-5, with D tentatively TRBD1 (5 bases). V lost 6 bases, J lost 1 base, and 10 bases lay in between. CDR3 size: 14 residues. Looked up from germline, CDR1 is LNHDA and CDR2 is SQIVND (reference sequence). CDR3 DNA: TGTGCCAGTAGAGGGGAGGCGAGCAATCAGCCCCAGCATTTT. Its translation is CASRGEASNQPQHF.

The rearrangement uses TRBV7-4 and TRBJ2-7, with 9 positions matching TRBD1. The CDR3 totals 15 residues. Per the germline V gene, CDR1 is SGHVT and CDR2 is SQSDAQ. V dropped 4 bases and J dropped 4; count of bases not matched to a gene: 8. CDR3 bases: TGTGCCAGCAGCTACCGGGACAGGGTAAGGTACGAGCAGTACTTC. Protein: CASSYRDRVRYEQYF.

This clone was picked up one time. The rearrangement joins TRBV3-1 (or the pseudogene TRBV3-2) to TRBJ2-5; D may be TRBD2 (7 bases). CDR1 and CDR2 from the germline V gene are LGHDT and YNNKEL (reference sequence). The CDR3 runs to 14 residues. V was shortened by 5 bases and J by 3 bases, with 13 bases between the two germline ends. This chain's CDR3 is CASSFRGGEETQYF. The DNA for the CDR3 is TGTGCCAGCAGCTTTAGAGGGGGGGAAGAGACCCAGTACTTC.

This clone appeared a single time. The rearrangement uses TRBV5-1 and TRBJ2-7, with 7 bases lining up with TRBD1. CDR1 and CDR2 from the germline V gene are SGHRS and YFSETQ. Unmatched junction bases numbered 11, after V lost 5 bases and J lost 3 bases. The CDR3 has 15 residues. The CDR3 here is CASRPSGTAHYEQYF. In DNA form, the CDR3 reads TGCGCCAGCAGACCTTCCGGGACAGCCCACTACGAGCAGTACTTC.

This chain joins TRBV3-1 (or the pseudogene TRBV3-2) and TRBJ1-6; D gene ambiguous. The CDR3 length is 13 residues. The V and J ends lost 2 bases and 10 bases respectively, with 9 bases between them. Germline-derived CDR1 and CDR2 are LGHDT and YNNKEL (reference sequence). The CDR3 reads CASSQIGGSPLHF. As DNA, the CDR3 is TGTGCCAGCAGCCAAATTGGTGGCTCACCCCTCCACTTT.

The CDR3 DNA reads as TGTGCCAGCAGCCGGAATGAGCAGTTCTTC. Translation gives CASSRNEQFF. This chain joins TRBV27 and TRBJ2-1; D not resolved. The CDR3 contains 10 residues. Germline V gives CDR1 MNHEY, CDR2 SMNVEV (reference sequence). Trimming pared 6 bases from V and 7 bases from J, leaving 4 bases between.

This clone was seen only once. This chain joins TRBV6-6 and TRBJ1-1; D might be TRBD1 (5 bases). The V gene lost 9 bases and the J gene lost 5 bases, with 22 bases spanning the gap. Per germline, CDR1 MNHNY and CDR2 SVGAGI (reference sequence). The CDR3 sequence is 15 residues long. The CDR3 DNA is TGTGCCAGTTTTTTCCAAGGGGAAGTATGGACTGAAGCTTTCTTT. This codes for CASFFQGEVWTEAFF.

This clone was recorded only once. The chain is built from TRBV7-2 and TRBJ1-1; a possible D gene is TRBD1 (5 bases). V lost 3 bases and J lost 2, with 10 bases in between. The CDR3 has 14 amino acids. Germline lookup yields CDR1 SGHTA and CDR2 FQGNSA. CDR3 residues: CASSFAGINTEAFF. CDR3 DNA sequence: TGTGCCAGCAGCTTCGCAGGGATCAACACTGAAGCTTTCTTT.

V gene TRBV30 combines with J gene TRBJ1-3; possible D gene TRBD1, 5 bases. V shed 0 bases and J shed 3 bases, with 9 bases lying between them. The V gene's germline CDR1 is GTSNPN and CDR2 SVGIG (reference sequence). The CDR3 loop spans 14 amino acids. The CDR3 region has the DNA TGTGCCTGGAGTGTAATGGGGGGTGGAAACACCATATATTTT. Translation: CAWSVMGGGNTIYF.